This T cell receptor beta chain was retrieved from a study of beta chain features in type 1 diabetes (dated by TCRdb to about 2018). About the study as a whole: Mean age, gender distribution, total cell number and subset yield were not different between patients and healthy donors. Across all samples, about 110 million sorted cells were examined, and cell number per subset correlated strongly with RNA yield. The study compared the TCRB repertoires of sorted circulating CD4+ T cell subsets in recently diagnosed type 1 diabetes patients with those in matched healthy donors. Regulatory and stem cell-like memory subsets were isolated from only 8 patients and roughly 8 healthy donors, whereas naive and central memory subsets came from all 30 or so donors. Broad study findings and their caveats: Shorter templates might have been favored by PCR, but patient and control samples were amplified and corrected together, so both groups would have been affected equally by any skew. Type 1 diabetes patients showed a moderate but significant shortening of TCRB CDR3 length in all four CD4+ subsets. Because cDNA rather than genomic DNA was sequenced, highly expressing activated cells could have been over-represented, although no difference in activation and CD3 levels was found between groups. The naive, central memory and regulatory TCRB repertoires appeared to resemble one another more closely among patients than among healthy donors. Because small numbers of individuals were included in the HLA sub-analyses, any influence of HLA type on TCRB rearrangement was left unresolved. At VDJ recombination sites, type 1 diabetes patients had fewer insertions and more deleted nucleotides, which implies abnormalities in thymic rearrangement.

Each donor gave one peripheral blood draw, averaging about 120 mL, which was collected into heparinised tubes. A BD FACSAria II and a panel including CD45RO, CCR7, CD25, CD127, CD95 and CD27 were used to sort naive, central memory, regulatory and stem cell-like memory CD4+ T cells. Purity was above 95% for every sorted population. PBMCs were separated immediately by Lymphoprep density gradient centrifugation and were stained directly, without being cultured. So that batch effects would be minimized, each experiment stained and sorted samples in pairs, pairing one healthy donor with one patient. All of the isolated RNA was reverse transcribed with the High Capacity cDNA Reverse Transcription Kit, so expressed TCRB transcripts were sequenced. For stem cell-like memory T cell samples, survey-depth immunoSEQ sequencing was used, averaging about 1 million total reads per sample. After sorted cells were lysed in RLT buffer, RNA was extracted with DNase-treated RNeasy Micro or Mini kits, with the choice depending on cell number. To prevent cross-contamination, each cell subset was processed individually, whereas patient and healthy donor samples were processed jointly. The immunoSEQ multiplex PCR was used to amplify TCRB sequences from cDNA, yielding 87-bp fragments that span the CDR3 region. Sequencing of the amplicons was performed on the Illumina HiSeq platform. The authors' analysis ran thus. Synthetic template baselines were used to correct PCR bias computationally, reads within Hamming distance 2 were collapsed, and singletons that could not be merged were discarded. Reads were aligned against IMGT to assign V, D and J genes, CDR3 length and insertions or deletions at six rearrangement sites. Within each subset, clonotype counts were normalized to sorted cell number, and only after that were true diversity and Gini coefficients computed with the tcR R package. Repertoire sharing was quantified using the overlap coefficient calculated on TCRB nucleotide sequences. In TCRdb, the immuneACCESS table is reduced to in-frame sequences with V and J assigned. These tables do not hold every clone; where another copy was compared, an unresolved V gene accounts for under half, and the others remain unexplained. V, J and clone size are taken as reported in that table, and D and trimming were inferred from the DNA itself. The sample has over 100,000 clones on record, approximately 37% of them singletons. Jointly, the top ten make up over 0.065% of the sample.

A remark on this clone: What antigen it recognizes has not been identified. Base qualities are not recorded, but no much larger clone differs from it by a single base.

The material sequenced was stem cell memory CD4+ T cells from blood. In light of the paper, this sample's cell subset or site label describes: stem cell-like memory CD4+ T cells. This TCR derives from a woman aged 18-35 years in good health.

The CDR3 protein sequence reads: CASSEFSGTTGTDTQYF. The nucleotide sequence is TGTGCCAGCAGTGAATTCTCCGGGACAACCGGCACAGATACGCAGTATTTT. Recombination connected TRBV6-1 to TRBJ2-3; TRBD1 is a weak D gene call, 6 bases matching. The CDR3 spans 17 residues, from the cysteine through the phenylalanine. The kept DNA is CDR3 alone, 51 bases in frame from the first base. The germline V gene supplies CDR1 MNHNS and CDR2 SASEGT. Between the V and J ends, shortened by 2 bases and 1 base respectively, the junction contains 16 bases.